The next 23 T cell receptor beta chains were all read from a single sample in a study of beta chain features in type 1 diabetes. What was sequenced were expressed TCRB transcripts, since all of the isolated RNA had been reverse transcribed. Repertoires were generated with immunoSEQ multiplex PCR, while TCRdb's copy carries only in-frame clones and drops some. The top ten clones hold 1% to 1.5% of a sample with a few hundred thousand clones, around 9.9% of them seen once. The sequenced sample consisted of central memory CD4+ T cells from blood. The receptors shown here come from a man between 18 and 29 years old in good health.

The chain combines TRBV10-3 with TRBJ2-7, with D tentatively TRBD1 (5 bases). Germline CDR1 reads ENHRY; CDR2 reads SYGVKD. The ends were cut back, 0 bases at V and 2 bases at J, with 20 bases in the middle. The CDR3 is 18 residues long. The CDR3 nucleotides are TGTGCCATCAGTGAGTCAAGGGTGATTGGACAACTTACCTACGAGCAGTACTTC. Residues: CAISESRVIGQLTYEQYF.

V usage is TRBV7-6 and J usage is TRBJ2-3; D might be TRBD2 (5 bases). CDR1 SGHVS and CDR2 FNYEAQ come from the germline V gene. The CDR3 contains 14 residues. Deletions cut 4 bases from V and 4 bases from J, with 12 bases between. CDR3 loop: CASSSDWRADTQYF. CDR3 in DNA: TGTGCCAGCAGCTCGGACTGGAGAGCAGATACGCAGTATTTT. The entire variable domain, with the rest obtained from reference TRBV7-6 and TRBJ2-3, is as follows: GAGVSQSPRYKVTKRGQDVALRCDPISGHVSLYWYRQALGQGPEFLTYFNYEAQQDKSGLPNDRFSAERPEGSISTLTIQRTEQRDSAMYRCASSSDWRADTQYFGPGTRLTVL.

This clone came up many times. The rearrangement joins TRBV10-3 to TRBJ2-3, with a weak D call TRBD2 (5 bases). Germline V CDR1 and CDR2: ENHRY, SYGVKD. The CDR3 runs to 13 residues. Trimming removed 4 bases at V and 6 bases at J, with 11 bases between. The CDR3 is CAISGGLEDTQYF. The DNA for the CDR3 is TGTGCCATCAGTGGAGGACTGGAGGATACGCAGTATTTT.

This clone was observed a handful of times. This chain connects TRBV14 to TRBJ2-7, with a tentative D call TRBD2 (6 bases). The CDR3 covers 13 residues. Trimming cost V 2 bases and J 1 base, with 6 bases left between them. Looked up from germline, CDR1 is SGHDN and CDR2 is FVKESK. The CDR3 DNA sequence: TGTGCCAGCAGCCAACTAGCGTCCTACGAGCAGTACTTC. Translation: CASSQLASYEQYF.

This clone was seen more than once but under ten times. The rearrangement uses TRBV7-2 and TRBJ2-5, with no clear D. CDR1 SGHTA and CDR2 FQGNSA come from the germline V gene. The CDR3 has 14 residues. The V end lost 1 base, the J end lost 4 bases, and 10 bases lay between the germline ends. The CDR3 DNA is TGTGCCAGCAGCTTAGTACTGGGCTCAGAGACCCAGTACTTC. It encodes CASSLVLGSETQYF.

The chain joins TRBV9 to TRBJ2-7, with 10 bases aligning to TRBD2. The CDR3 consists of 14 residues. Unmatched junction bases numbered 7, after V lost 4 bases and J lost 6 bases. Germline CDR1 is SGDLS and CDR2 is YYNGEE. The CDR3 protein is CASSLAGAGGEQYF. The DNA for the CDR3 is TGTGCCAGCAGCCTAGCGGGAGCAGGTGGCGAGCAGTACTTC.

The genes are TRBV9 and TRBJ2-7, with 9 bases aligning to TRBD1. The V gene's germline CDR1 is SGDLS and CDR2 YYNGEE. Germline trimming cut 0 bases from V and 3 bases from J; bases unmatched to any gene: 4. The CDR3 runs to 15 residues. CDR3 coding DNA: TGTGCCAGCAGCGTAGAGACAGGGGGAGGCTACGAGCAGTACTTC. Translated: CASSVETGGGYEQYF.

This chain connects TRBV6-6 to TRBJ1-5; the match to TRBD1 covers 9 bases. CDR1 and CDR2 from the germline V gene are MNHNY and SVGAGI (reference sequence). J gave up 4 bases and V 2 bases, and 6 bases lay outside the gene matches. This CDR3 is 16 amino acids long. In DNA form, the CDR3 reads TGTGCCAGCAGTTACGGGACAGGGATAGGGAATCAGCCCCAGCATTTT. This encodes CASSYGTGIGNQPQHF.

CDR3 region: CAWSVLAENQPQHF. CDR3 nucleotides: TGTGCCTGGAGTGTACTTGCAGAGAATCAGCCCCAGCATTTT. The chain uses TRBV30 and TRBJ1-5; D ambiguous. This CDR3 comprises 14 residues. Germline-derived CDR1 and CDR2 are GTSNPN and SVGIG (reference sequence). V dropped 0 bases and J dropped 4 bases, with 10 bases sitting between them.

This clone was counted a few times. A far larger clone is one nucleotide away, so this likely arose from a read error. Other nucleotide sequences from this sample produce the same CDR3. The V call is TRBV4-2, the J call TRBJ2-3, with D perhaps TRBD1 or TRBD2 (5 bases each). Germline loops: CDR1 LGHNA, CDR2 YNFKEQ. V shed 0 bases and J shed 4 bases, with 11 bases lying between them. The CDR3 sequence is 15 residues long. The CDR3 loop reads CASSQEGEGPDTQYF. Here the CDR3 DNA reads TGTGCCAGCAGCCAAGAAGGCGAGGGGCCAGATACGCAGTATTTT.

This clone was seen a handful of times. The chain employs TRBV6-6 and TRBJ1-4; D perhaps matches TRBD1 (5 bases). The germline CDR1 and CDR2 sequences are MNHNY and SVGAGI (reference sequence). This CDR3 is 14 amino acids long. The germline V and J ends were trimmed by 5 bases and 8 bases, with 15 bases remaining between them. CDR3 nucleotides: TGTGCCAGCAGTCACCAGGGTGCACGGGAAAAACTGTTTTTT. Residues: CASSHQGAREKLFF.

This clone appeared a few times. A single base separates this from a much larger clone, so it may be a read error. V and J are TRBV29-1 and TRBJ2-2; D is unresolved. The CDR3 contains 14 residues. Germline CDR1 and CDR2: SQVTM and ANQGSEA. The CDR3 DNA reads as TGCAGCGGTGAAGACTGGACGAGGACCGGGGAGCTGTTTTTT. Its protein is CSGEDWTRTGELFF.

V gene TRBV6-6 combines with J gene TRBJ2-1; the match to TRBD2 covers 12 bases. This CDR3 is 15 amino acids long. V lost 2 bases and J lost 7; bases outside the gene matches: 3. In germline, CDR1 is MNHNY, CDR2 SVGAGI (reference sequence). The CDR3 nucleotides are TGTGCCAGCAGTTACGGACTAGCGGGAAAAAATGAGCAGTTCTTC. It codes for CASSYGLAGKNEQFF.

The CDR3 reads CASSLAGGGDGYTF. Written as DNA, the CDR3 is TGTGCCAGCAGCTTAGCAGGGGGTGGCGATGGCTACACCTTC. The chain carries TRBV7-9 and TRBJ1-2; TRBD1 is a possible D gene (6 bases). The germline gives CDR1 SEHNR, CDR2 FQNEAQ (reference sequence). The CDR3 contains 14 residues. Trimming shortened V by 0 bases and J by 6 bases, and 11 bases separated the two germline ends.

The chain carries TRBV4-2 and TRBJ2-1; D possibly corresponds to TRBD2 (6 bases). The CDR3 length is 15 residues. The V gene's germline CDR1 is LGHNA and CDR2 YNFKEQ. With 9 bases removed from V and 2 bases from J, the gap between germline ends came to 17 bases. The CDR3 DNA is TGTGCCAGTGGGCGGGAAGTAGCTGCCTACAATGAGCAGTTCTTC. Translated: CASGREVAAYNEQFF.

The chain has TRBV7-2 and TRBJ2-2, with D tentatively TRBD2 (5 bases). The germline gives CDR1 SGHTA, CDR2 FQGNSA. The CDR3 consists of 14 residues. Trimming stripped 1 base from V and 7 bases from J, with 10 bases between. The CDR3 DNA reads as TGTGCCAGCAGCTTAGTCGGGGTAGGCGGGGAGCTGTTTTTT. Amino acid sequence: CASSLVGVGGELFF.

This clone was seen a handful of times. The chain carries TRBV29-1 and TRBJ2-1; D remains ambiguous. V was shortened by 7 bases and J by 8 bases, with 15 bases between the two germline ends. The CDR3 sequence is 12 residues long. CDR1 is SQVTM, CDR2 ANQGSEA, per germline. CDR3 bases: TGCAGCGCCGATCTTCCTTCGGATGAGCAGTTCTTC. This sequence encodes CSADLPSDEQFF.

The V gene is TRBV29-1, the J gene TRBJ1-5; 7 nucleotides align to TRBD1. Germline V lookup: CDR1 SQVTM, CDR2 ANQGSEA. V was clipped by 6 bases and J by 4 bases; unmatched bases: 6. The CDR3 has 13 amino acids. The CDR3 DNA follows: TGCAGCGTCCAGGGGGACGGAAATCAGCCCCAGCATTTT. Translation: CSVQGDGNQPQHF.

The sample holds a few counts of this clone. The rearrangement links TRBV6-1 to TRBJ2-2; 9 bases fit TRBD2. Germline V gene data show CDR1 as MNHNS and CDR2 as SASEGT. J lost 15 bases, V lost 2 bases, and 7 bases had no gene match. The CDR3 contains 13 residues. The CDR3 sequence: CASSERWTSEVFF. The CDR3 DNA sequence: TGTGCCAGCAGTGAAAGGTGGACTAGCGAGGTGTTTTTT.

This chain links TRBV7-2 with TRBJ2-5; no clear D. This CDR3 is built from 13 residues. Germline assignment: CDR1 SGHTA and CDR2 FQGNSA. V dropped 1 base and J dropped 3 bases, with 6 bases sitting between them. The CDR3 DNA reads as TGTGCCAGCAGCTTAGGCTCAAAAGAGACCCAGTACTTC. Amino acid sequence: CASSLGSKETQYF.

The chain has TRBV19 and TRBJ2-7, with D possibly being TRBD2 (6 bases). The germline V gene encodes CDR1 LNHDA and CDR2 SQIVND (reference sequence). This CDR3 comprises 14 residues. Trimming took 5 bases from V and 7 from J, leaving 18 bases between them. CDR3 in amino acids: CASSLSHIGGEQYF. The CDR3 DNA reads TGTGCCAGTAGTCTAAGCCATATCGGAGGGGAGCAGTACTTC.

The chain joins TRBV7-2 to TRBJ2-1; 9 nucleotides align to TRBD2. CDR1 and CDR2 from the germline V gene are SGHTA and FQGNSA. J lost 1 base, V lost 0 bases, and 7 bases had no gene match. The CDR3 has 18 residues. The CDR3 sequence: CASSLAVAGDWSYNEQFF. The CDR3 DNA reads as TGTGCCAGCAGCTTAGCTGTAGCGGGAGACTGGTCCTACAATGAGCAGTTCTTC. The full variable domain, with the rest looked up from reference TRBV7-2 and TRBJ2-1, is GAGVSQSPSNKVTEKGKDVELRCDPISGHTALYWYRQSLGQGLEFLIYFQGNSAPDKSGLPSDRFSAERTGGSVSTLTIQRTQQEDSAVYLCASSLAVAGDWSYNEQFFGPGTRLTVL.

This clone was observed a few times. This rearrangement joins TRBV5-1 to TRBJ2-2; D unresolved. Trimming took off 1 base at V and 0 bases at J, with 10 bases between the two ends. The CDR3 runs 16 residues. CDR1 SGHRS and CDR2 YFSETQ come from the germline V gene. The CDR3 region has the DNA TGCGCCAGCAGCTTGCCAGCTCCCGCGAACACCGGGGAGCTGTTTTTT. Residues: CASSLPAPANTGELFF.